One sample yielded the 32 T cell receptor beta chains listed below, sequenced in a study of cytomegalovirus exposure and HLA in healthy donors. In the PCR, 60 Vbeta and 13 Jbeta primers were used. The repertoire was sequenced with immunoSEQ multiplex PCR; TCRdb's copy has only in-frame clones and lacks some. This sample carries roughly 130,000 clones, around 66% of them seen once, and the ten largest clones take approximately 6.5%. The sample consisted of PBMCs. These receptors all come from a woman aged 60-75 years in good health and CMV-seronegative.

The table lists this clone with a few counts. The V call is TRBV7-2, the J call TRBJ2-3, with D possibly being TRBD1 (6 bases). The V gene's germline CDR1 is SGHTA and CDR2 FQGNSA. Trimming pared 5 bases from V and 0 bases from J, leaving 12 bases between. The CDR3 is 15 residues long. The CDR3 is CASSRGSGSTDTQYF. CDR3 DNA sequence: TGTGCCAGCAGCAGGGGGTCGGGAAGCACAGATACGCAGTATTTT.

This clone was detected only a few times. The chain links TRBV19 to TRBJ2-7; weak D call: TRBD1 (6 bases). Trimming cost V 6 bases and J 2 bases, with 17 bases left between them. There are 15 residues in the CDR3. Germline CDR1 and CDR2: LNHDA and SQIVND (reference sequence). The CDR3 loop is CASSSKTGPTYEQYF. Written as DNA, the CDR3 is TGTGCCAGTAGCTCCAAGACAGGCCCAACCTACGAGCAGTACTTC. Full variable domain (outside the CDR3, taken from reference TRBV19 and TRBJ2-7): DGGITQSPKYLFRKEGQNVTLSCEQNLNHDAMYWYRQDPGQGLRLIYYSQIVNDFQKGDIAEGYSVSREKKESFPLTVTSAQKNPTAFYLCASSSKTGPTYEQYFGPGTRLTVT.

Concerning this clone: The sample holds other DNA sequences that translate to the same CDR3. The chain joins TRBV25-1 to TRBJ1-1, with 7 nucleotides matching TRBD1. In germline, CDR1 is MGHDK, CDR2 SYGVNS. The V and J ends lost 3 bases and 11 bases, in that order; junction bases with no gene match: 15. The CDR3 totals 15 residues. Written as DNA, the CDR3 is TGTGCCAGCAGTGAGCCCAACAGGGGCAGGGATGAGGCTTTCTTT. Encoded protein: CASSEPNRGRDEAFF.

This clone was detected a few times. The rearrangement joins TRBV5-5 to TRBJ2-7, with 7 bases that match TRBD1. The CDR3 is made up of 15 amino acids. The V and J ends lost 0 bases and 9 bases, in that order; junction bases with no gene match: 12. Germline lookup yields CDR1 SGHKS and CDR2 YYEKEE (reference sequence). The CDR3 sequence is CASSLGDRVVRGQYF. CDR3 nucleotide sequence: TGTGCCAGCAGCTTGGGCGACAGGGTTGTCCGGGGGCAGTACTTC.

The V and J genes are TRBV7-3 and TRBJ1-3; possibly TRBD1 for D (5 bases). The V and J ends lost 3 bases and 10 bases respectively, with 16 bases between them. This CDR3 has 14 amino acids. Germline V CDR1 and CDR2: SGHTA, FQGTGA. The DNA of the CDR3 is TGTGCCAGCAGCTTCCCCCCACACGGGGGGACCATATATTTT. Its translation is CASSFPPHGGTIYF.

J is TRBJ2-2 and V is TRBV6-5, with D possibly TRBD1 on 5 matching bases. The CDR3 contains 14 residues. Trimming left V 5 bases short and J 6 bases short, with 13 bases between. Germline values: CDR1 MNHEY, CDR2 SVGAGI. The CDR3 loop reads CASSTQGVPGELFF. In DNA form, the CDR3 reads TGTGCCAGCAGTACCCAGGGCGTCCCCGGGGAGCTGTTTTTT.

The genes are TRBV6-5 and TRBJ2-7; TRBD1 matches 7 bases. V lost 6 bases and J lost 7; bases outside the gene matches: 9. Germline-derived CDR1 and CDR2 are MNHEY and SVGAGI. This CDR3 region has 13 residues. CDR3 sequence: CASSLKGAREQYF. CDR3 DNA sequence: TGTGCCAGCAGCCTCAAGGGGGCACGGGAGCAGTACTTC.

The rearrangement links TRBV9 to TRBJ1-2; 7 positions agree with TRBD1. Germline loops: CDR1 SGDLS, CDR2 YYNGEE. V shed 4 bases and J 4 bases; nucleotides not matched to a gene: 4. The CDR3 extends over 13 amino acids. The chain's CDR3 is CASSRGPAYGYTF. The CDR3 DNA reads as TGTGCCAGCAGCAGGGGGCCGGCCTATGGCTACACCTTC. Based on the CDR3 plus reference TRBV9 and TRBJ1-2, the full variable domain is DSGVTQTPKHLITATGQRVTLRCSPRSGDLSVYWYQQSLDQGLQFLIQYYNGEERAKGNILERFSAQQFPDLHSELNLSSLELGDSALYFCASSRGPAYGYTFGSGTRLTVV.

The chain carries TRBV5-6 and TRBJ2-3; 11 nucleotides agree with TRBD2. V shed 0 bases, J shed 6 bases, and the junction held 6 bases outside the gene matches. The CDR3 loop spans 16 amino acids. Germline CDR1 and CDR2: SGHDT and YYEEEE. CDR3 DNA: TGTGCCAGCAGCTTGGCCGAACTAGCGGGAGATGATACGCAGTATTTT. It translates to CASSLAELAGDDTQYF.

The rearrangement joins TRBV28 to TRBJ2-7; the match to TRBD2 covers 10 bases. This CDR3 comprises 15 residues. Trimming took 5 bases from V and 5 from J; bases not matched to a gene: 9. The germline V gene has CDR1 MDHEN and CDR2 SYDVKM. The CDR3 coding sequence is TGTGCCAGCAGTCCTCTAGCGGGGGTAGTCAACGAGCAGTACTTC. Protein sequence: CASSPLAGVVNEQYF.

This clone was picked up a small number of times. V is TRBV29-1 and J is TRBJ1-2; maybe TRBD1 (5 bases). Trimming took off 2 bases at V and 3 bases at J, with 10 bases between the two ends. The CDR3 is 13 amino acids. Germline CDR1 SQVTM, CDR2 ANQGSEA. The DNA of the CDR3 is TGCAGCGTTGAAAAGGGCAGGGACTATGGCTACACCTTC. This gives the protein CSVEKGRDYGYTF.

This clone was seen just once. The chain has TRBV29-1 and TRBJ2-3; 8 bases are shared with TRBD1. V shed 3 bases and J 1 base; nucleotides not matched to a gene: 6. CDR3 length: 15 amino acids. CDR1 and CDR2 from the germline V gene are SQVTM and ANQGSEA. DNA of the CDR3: TGCAGCGTTGAGCTGGCCAGGGGGCGCACAGATACGCAGTATTTT. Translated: CSVELARGRTDTQYF.

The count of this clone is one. The CDR3 coding sequence is TGTGCCAGCAGCTTCCCAACAGGGAACACCGGGGAGCTGTTTTTT. This sequence encodes CASSFPTGNTGELFF. J is TRBJ2-2 and V is TRBV13; TRBD1 is a possible D gene (5 bases). With 3 bases removed from V and 1 base from J, the gap between germline ends came to 9 bases. Germline CDR1 reads PRHDT; CDR2 reads FYEKMQ (reference sequence). This CDR3 is 15 amino acids long. The whole variable domain, remainder taken from reference TRBV13 and TRBJ2-2, is AAGVIQSPRHLIKEKRETATLKCYPIPRHDTVYWYQQGPGQDPQFLISFYEKMQSDKGSIPDRFSAQQFSDYHSELNMSSLELGDSALYFCASSFPTGNTGELFFGEGSRLTVL.

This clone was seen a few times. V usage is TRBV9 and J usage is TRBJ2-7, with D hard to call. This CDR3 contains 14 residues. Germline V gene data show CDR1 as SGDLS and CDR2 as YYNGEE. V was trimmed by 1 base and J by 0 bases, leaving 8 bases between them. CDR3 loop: CASSVTPSSYEQYF. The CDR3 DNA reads TGTGCCAGCAGCGTAACTCCTAGCTCCTACGAGCAGTACTTC.

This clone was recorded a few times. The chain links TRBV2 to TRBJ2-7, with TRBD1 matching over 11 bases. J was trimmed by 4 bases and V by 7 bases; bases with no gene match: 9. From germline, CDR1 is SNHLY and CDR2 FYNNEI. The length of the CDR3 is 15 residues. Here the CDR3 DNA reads TGTGCCAGCAAGTTATGGGACAGGGGGGAGTACGAGCAGTACTTC. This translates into CASKLWDRGEYEQYF.

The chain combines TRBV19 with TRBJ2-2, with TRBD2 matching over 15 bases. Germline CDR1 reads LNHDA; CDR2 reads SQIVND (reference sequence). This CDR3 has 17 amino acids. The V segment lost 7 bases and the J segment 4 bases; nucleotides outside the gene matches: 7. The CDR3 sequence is CASTRTSGGASTGELFF. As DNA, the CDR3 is TGTGCCAGTACTAGGACTAGCGGGGGGGCAAGCACCGGGGAGCTGTTTTTT. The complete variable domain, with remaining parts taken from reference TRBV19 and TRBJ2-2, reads DGGITQSPKYLFRKEGQNVTLSCEQNLNHDAMYWYRQDPGQGLRLIYYSQIVNDFQKGDIAEGYSVSREKKESFPLTVTSAQKNPTAFYLCASTRTSGGASTGELFFGEGSRLTVL.

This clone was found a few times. The CDR3 DNA follows: TGTGCCAGCAGTCGGGGGGGCCAAGAGACCCAGTACTTC. Translating it yields CASSRGGQETQYF. The chain uses TRBV11-1 and TRBJ2-5; 8 nucleotides line up with TRBD2. This CDR3 comprises 13 residues. Trimming at V came to 6 bases and at J to 1 base, leaving 1 base not matched to a gene. Germline CDR1 SGHAT, CDR2 FQDESV (reference sequence).

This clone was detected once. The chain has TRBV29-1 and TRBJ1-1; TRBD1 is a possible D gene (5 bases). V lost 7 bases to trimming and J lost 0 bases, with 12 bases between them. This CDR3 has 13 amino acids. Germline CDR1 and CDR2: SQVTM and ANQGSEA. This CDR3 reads CSARGGMNTEAFF. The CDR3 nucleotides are TGCAGCGCTCGGGGGGGGATGAACACTGAAGCTTTCTTT.

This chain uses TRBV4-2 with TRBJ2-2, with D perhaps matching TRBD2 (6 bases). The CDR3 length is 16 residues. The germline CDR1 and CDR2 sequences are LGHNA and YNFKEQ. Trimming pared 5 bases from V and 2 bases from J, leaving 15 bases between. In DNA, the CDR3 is TGTGCCAGCAGCACCGAGACTAGGGGAAACACCGGGGAGCTGTTTTTT. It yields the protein CASSTETRGNTGELFF.

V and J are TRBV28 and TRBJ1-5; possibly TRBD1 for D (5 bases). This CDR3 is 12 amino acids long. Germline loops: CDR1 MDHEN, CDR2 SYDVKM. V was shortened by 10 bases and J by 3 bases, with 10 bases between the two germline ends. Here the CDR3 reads CAIQGANQPQHF. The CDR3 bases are TGTGCCATCCAGGGTGCCAATCAGCCCCAGCATTTT.

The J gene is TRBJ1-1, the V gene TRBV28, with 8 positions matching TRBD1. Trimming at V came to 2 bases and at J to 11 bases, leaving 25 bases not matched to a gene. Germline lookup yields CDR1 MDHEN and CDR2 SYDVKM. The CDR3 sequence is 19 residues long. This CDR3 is CASSLPPYTAGGSKGSAFF. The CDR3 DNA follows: TGTGCCAGCAGTTTACCCCCCTATACGGCAGGGGGCTCCAAGGGGTCGGCTTTCTTT.

The CDR3 loop is CASSVGLAGGREQFF. CDR3 nucleotides: TGTGCCAGCAGCGTAGGGTTAGCGGGGGGGAGGGAGCAGTTCTTC. The rearrangement uses TRBV9 and TRBJ2-1; 11 bases are a match to TRBD2. The CDR3 covers 15 residues. Germline values: CDR1 SGDLS, CDR2 YYNGEE. The V gene end was trimmed by 0 bases and the J gene end by 10 bases; junction bases not matched to a gene: 6. Supplemented by reference TRBV9 and TRBJ2-1, the full variable domain reads DSGVTQTPKHLITATGQRVTLRCSPRSGDLSVYWYQQSLDQGLQFLIQYYNGEERAKGNILERFSAQQFPDLHSELNLSSLELGDSALYFCASSVGLAGGREQFFGPGTRLTVL.

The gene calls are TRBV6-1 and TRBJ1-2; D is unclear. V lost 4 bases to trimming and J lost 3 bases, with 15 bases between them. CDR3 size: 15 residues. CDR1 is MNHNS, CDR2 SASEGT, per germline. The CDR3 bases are TGTGCCAGCAGTGGGTCATCGGGAGTCCACTATGGCTACACCTTC. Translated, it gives CASSGSSGVHYGYTF.

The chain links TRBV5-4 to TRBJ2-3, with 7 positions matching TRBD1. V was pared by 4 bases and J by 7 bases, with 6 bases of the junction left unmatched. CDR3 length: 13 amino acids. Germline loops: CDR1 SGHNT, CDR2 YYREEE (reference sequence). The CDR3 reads CASSIPQGNTQYF. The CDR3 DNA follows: TGTGCCAGCAGCATCCCACAGGGGAATACGCAGTATTTT.

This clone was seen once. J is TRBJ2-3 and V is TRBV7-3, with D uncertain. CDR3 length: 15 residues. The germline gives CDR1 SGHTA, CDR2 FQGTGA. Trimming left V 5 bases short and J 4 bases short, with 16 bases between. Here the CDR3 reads CASSPQPAGADTQYF. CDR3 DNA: TGTGCCAGCAGCCCTCAACCTGCAGGCGCAGATACGCAGTATTTT.

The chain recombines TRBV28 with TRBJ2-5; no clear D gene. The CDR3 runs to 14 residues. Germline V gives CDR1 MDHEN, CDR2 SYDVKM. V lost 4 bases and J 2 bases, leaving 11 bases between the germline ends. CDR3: CASSSPTRQETQYF. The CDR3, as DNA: TGTGCCAGCAGTTCCCCGACACGTCAAGAGACCCAGTACTTC.

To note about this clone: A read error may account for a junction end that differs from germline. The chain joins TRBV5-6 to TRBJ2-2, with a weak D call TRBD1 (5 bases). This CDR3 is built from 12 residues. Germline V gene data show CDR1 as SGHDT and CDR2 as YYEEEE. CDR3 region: CARSSGTGELFF. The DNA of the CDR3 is TGTGCCAGAAGCTCAGGGACCGGGGAGCTGTTTTTT.

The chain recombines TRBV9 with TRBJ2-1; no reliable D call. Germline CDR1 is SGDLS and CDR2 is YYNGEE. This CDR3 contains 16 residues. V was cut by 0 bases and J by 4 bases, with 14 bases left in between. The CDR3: CASSVVGSRRYNEQFF. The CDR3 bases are TGTGCCAGCAGCGTAGTCGGGTCCCGCAGATACAATGAGCAGTTCTTC.

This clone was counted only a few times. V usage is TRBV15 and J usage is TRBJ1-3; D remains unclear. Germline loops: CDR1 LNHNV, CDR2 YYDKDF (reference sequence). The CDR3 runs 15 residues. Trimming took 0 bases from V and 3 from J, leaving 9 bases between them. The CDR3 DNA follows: TGTGCCACCAGCAGAGATTTCGGTGATGGAAACACCATATATTTT. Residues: CATSRDFGDGNTIYF.

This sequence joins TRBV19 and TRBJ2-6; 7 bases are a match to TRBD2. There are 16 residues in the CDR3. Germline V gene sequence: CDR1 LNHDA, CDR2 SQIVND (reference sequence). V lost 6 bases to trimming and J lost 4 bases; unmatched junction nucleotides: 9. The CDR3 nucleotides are TGTGCCAGTAGCCCCCTCGGGGGGACCGGGGCCAACGTCCTGACTTTC. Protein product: CASSPLGGTGANVLTF.

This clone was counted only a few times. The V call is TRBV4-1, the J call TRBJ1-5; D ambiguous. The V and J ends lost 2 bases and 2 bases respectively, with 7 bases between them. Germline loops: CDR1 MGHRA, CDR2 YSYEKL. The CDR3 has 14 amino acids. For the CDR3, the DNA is TGCGCCAGCAGCCAATTCATAGGCAATCAGCCCCAGCATTTT. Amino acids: CASSQFIGNQPQHF.

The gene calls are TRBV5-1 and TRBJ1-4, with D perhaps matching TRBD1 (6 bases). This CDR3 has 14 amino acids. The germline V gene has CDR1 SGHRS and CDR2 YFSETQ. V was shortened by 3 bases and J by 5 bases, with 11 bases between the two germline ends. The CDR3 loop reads CASSWTGTNEKLFF. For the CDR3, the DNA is TGCGCCAGCAGCTGGACCGGGACAAATGAAAAACTGTTTTTT.